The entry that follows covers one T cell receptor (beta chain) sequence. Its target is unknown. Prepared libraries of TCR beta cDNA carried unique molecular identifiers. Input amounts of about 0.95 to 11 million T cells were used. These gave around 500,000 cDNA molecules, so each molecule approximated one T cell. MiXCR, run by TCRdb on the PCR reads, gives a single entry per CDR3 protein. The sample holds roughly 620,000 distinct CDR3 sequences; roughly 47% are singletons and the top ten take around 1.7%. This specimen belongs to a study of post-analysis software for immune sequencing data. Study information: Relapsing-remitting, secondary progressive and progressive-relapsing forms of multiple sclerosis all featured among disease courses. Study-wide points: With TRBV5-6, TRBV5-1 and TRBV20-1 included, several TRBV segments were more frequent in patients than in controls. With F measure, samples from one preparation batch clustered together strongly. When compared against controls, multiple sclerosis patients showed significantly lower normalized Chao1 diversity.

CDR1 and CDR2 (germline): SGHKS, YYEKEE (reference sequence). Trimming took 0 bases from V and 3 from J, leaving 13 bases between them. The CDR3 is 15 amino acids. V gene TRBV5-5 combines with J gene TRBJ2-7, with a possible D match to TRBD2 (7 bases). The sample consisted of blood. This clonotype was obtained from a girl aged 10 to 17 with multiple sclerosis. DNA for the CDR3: TGTGCCAGCAGCTTGGCGAGCGGGACATTCTACGAGCAGTACTTC. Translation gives CASSLASGTFYEQYF.